What follows are 28 T cell receptor beta chains derived from one specimen sequenced in a study of breast tumors, draining lymph nodes, adjacent tissues. TCRdb processed the multiplex PCR reads anew with MiXCR; each CDR3 protein has one entry. The data contain under 80,000 distinct CDR3 sequences, less than 45% of them singletons. The specimen was breast tumor tissue. These receptors came from a female donor with breast cancer. Some clones in this sample may be carry-over from other donors' samples.

This clonotype occurred many times. The chain combines TRBV3-1 with TRBJ2-5; 9 nucleotides match TRBD1. Per the germline V gene, CDR1 is LGHDT and CDR2 is YNNKEL (reference sequence). The CDR3 has 14 amino acids. V gave up 5 bases and J gave up 5 bases; unmatched junction bases: 6. For the CDR3, the DNA is TGTGCCAGCAGCTACAGGGGGCCGGGGGAGACCCAGTACTTC. Its translation: CASSYRGPGETQYF.

As concerns this clonotype: A much larger clone lies a single base off, so this may be a read error. Given the absence of the conserved phenylalanine or tryptophan at the CDR3 end, a read error is likely. The chain recombines TRBV19 with TRBJ1-5; D gene uncertain. CDR3 length: 16 residues. V was pared by 3 bases and J by 5 bases, with 17 bases between. The germline V gene has CDR1 LNHDA and CDR2 SQIVND (reference sequence). CDR3 DNA sequence: TGTGCCAGTAGTATTCTTTCGGTGTCGACTTATCAGCCCCAGCATTCT. Its translation is CASSILSVSTYQPQHS.

This chain uses TRBV7-2 with TRBJ1-5; 7 positions match TRBD1. CDR1 and CDR2 from the germline V gene are SGHTA and FQGNSA. The junction had 14 bases not matched to a gene; V was cut back by 4 bases and J by 11 bases. This CDR3 region has 15 residues. This chain's CDR3 is CASSYGQGVGETQHF. The DNA of the CDR3 is TGTGCCAGCAGCTACGGGCAGGGGGTCGGAGAGACCCAGCATTTT.

Judged by abundance, this clonotype is medium-sized. The chain carries TRBV5-1 and TRBJ2-2; D is unclear. Germline V gives CDR1 SGHRS, CDR2 YFSETQ. The CDR3 is made up of 13 amino acids. The V and J ends lost 2 bases and 5 bases respectively, with 7 bases between them. The CDR3, as DNA: TGCGCCAGCAGCTTAATGGGGACCGGGGAGCTGTTTTTT. The encoded protein is CASSLMGTGELFF.

On this clonotype itself: Sequence at one end of the junction differs from germline and may be a read error. This chain connects TRBV9 to TRBJ2-2; TRBD1 aligns across 7 bases. The CDR3 has 15 amino acids. Per the germline V gene, CDR1 is SGDLS and CDR2 is YYNGEE. Here the CDR3 DNA reads TGCGCCAGCAGCGTAGTGGTAGGGGGCGGCGGGGAGCTGTTTTTT. It specifies CASSVVVGGGGELFF.

The rearrangement uses TRBV7-9 and TRBJ1-2; 9 bases map to TRBD1. The V gene's germline CDR1 is SEHNR and CDR2 FQNEAQ (reference sequence). The trim removed 11 bases at V and 4 bases at J, leaving 5 bases unmatched. The CDR3 consists of 12 residues. The CDR3 sequence is CAGRTGVYGYTF. The CDR3 DNA follows: TGTGCCGGCCGGACAGGGGTCTATGGCTACACCTTC.

Of note for this clonotype: This sequence may be a read error, since a much larger clone differs from it by one base. The rearrangement joins TRBV9 to TRBJ2-1; no firm D call. Germline lookup yields CDR1 SGDLS and CDR2 YYNGEE. The CDR3 totals 15 residues. CDR3 loop: CASSVGYSPYNEPFF. The CDR3 nucleotides are TGTGCCAGCAGCGTAGGGTATAGCCCCTACAATGAGCCGTTCTTC.

This clonotype was seen at least ten times. The chain has TRBV7-3 and TRBJ2-3; TRBD2 aligns across 8 bases. After removal of 0 bases from V and 3 bases from J, the junction contained 5 bases not matched to a gene. The length of the CDR3 is 16 residues. CDR1 is SGHTA, CDR2 FQGTGA, per germline. The CDR3 bases are TGTGCCAGCAGCTTAACCGGGACTAGGGAAACAGATACGCAGTATTTT. Residues: CASSLTGTRETDTQYF. The variable domain in full, completed from reference TRBV7-3 and TRBJ2-3, reads GAGVSQTPSNKVTEKGKYVELRCDPISGHTALYWYRQSLGQGPEFLIYFQGTGAADDSGLPNDRFFAVRPEGSVSTLKIQRTERGDSAVYLCASSLTGTRETDTQYFGPGTRLTVL.

At least ten counts were recorded for this clonotype. The V call is TRBV7-2, the J call TRBJ2-5, with D perhaps matching TRBD2 (7 bases). This CDR3 contains 14 residues. Trimming shortened V by 5 bases and J by 10 bases, and 20 bases separated the two germline ends. The V gene's germline CDR1 is SGHTA and CDR2 FQGNSA. CDR3 coding DNA: TGTGCCAGCAGCCCATCAGGAGGGGGGGGAAGCCAGTACTTC. Its protein is CASSPSGGGGSQYF.

The rearrangement joins TRBV20-1 to TRBJ1-6; TRBD1 matches at 11 bases. The CDR3 has 12 amino acids. The germline gives CDR1 DFQATT, CDR2 SNEGSKA (reference sequence). The junction had 1 base not matched to a gene; V was cut back by 6 bases and J by 9 bases. The CDR3 DNA reads TGCAGTGCAGGACAGGGGGCTTCACCCCTCCACTTT. This translates into CSAGQGASPLHF.

For this clonotype: This could be a read error, since a much larger clone is one nucleotide away. The V gene is TRBV6-2 or TRBV6-3, the J gene TRBJ2-3, with 7 nucleotides matching TRBD1. This CDR3 contains 14 residues. Germline values: CDR1 MNHEY, CDR2 SVGEGT. J gave up 4 bases and V 5 bases, and 6 bases lay outside the gene matches. CDR3 nucleotide sequence: TGTGCCAGCAGTCCGACAGGGACCGCAGATACGCAGTATTTT. It translates to CASSPTGTADTQYF.

The genes are TRBV6-2 or TRBV6-3 and TRBJ2-7; the match to TRBD1 covers 7 bases. This CDR3 spans 15 amino acids. Unmatched junction bases numbered 13, after V lost 6 bases and J lost 5 bases. In germline, CDR1 is MNHEY, CDR2 SVGEGT. The CDR3 coding sequence is TGTGCCAGCAGGCGAGGACAGGCGATTTGGGACGAGCAGTACTTC. Encoded protein: CASRRGQAIWDEQYF.

This clonotype was counted at least ten times. The chain is built from TRBV6-4 and TRBJ2-3; 11 positions match TRBD2. J lost 3 bases, V lost 5 bases, and 4 bases had no gene match. Per the germline V gene, CDR1 is MRHNA and CDR2 is SNTAGT. There are 15 residues in the CDR3. The CDR3 reads CASSIGTSGTDTQYF. The CDR3 DNA sequence: TGTGCCAGCAGTATTGGGACTAGCGGAACAGATACGCAGTATTTT.

The chain carries TRBV7-9 and TRBJ2-7, with 7 bases fitting TRBD2. V shed 5 bases and J 6 bases; nucleotides not matched to a gene: 10. Germline V gene sequence: CDR1 SEHNR, CDR2 FQNEAQ (reference sequence). CDR3 length equals 14 residues. The CDR3: CASSTGGRVFEQYF. CDR3 in DNA: TGTGCCAGCAGCACGGGAGGCAGGGTCTTCGAGCAGTACTTC.

This clonotype was observed once. The chain carries TRBV2 and TRBJ1-3, with 10 bases that match TRBD1. Trimming removed 5 bases from V and 1 base from J; junction bases left unmatched: 14. Germline V gives CDR1 SNHLY, CDR2 FYNNEI. The CDR3 sequence is 19 residues long. DNA of the CDR3: TGTGCCAGCAGTCAGACAGGGGGCAGGAGGTTCGAGTCTGGAAACACCATATATTTT. Translated: CASSQTGGRRFESGNTIYF.

As for this clonotype: A much more abundant neighbour one base away suggests this may be a read error. This chain uses TRBV27 with TRBJ1-6; D gene unclear. Trimming cost V 9 bases and J 9 bases, with 12 bases left between them. The CDR3 contains 12 residues. The germline CDR1 and CDR2 sequences are MNHEY and SMNVEV (reference sequence). The DNA of the CDR3 is TGTGCCAGTTCTTATCATAGTTCACCCCTCCACTTT. Translation gives CASSYHSSPLHF.

The rearrangement uses TRBV20-1 and TRBJ1-3; D is uncertain. The CDR3 totals 13 residues. Germline CDR1 DFQATT, CDR2 SNEGSKA (reference sequence). V was shortened by 6 bases and J by 1 base, with 10 bases between the two germline ends. Here the CDR3 reads CSAAQGSGNTIYF. CDR3 nucleotides: TGCAGTGCCGCTCAAGGATCTGGAAACACCATATATTTT.

As for this clonotype: A single base separates this from a much larger clone, so it may be a read error. Because the CDR3 is missing its conserved closing phenylalanine or tryptophan, this is likely a read error. This chain links TRBV19 with TRBJ2-6; D is perhaps TRBD2 (5 bases). V lost 6 bases and J 0 bases, leaving 12 bases between the germline ends. The length of the CDR3 is 16 residues. Germline assignment: CDR1 LNHDA and CDR2 SQIVND (reference sequence). The CDR3 is CASSTSRSSGANVLTS. CDR3 nucleotides: TGTGCCAGTAGCACTAGTAGGAGCTCTGGGGCCAACGTCCTGACTTCC.

With regard to this clonotype: At one boundary the junction diverges from the germline segment, which might be a read error. The chain joins TRBV6-5 to TRBJ2-7; D unresolved. Germline V gives CDR1 MNHEY, CDR2 SVGAGI. The CDR3 length is 14 residues. As DNA, the CDR3 is TGTGCCAGCAGTCACTCCACCTCATCGGACGAGCAGTACTTC. It yields the protein CASSHSTSSDEQYF.

In its sample, this clonotype was seen many times. V usage is TRBV6-6 and J usage is TRBJ2-1; D is unresolved. Per germline, CDR1 MNHNY and CDR2 SVGAGI (reference sequence). CDR3 size: 15 residues. Deletions cut 10 bases from V and 0 bases from J, with 16 bases between. The CDR3 region is CATLPEAYSYNEQFF. As DNA, the CDR3 is TGTGCCACCCTCCCCGAGGCCTACTCCTACAATGAGCAGTTCTTC.

The table lists this clonotype with many counts. The gene calls are TRBV7-2 and TRBJ1-2; D is unclear. This CDR3 is built from 14 residues. The ends were cut back, 1 base at V and 2 bases at J, with 8 bases in the middle. Germline CDR1 is SGHTA and CDR2 is FQGNSA. As DNA, the CDR3 is TGTGCCAGCAGCTTAGGACTTCTCAACTATGGCTACACCTTC. This codes for CASSLGLLNYGYTF.

This clonotype was recorded a few times. The chain carries TRBV28 and TRBJ1-1, with 7 bases that match TRBD1. The CDR3 has 14 residues. Germline-derived CDR1 and CDR2 are MDHEN and SYDVKM. V dropped 5 bases and J dropped 1; count of bases not matched to a gene: 4. In DNA, the CDR3 is TGTGCCAGCAGTCTCGGGACAGCGAACACTGAAGCTTTCTTT. This encodes CASSLGTANTEAFF.

For this clonotype: A much larger clone lies one base from this, so it may be a read error. Likely a read error: the CDR3 ends without its conserved phenylalanine or tryptophan. It is unclear where the CDR3 begins or ends on the DNA, so no DNA is shown, and the CDR3 is as TCRdb lists it. V usage is TRBV7-9 and J usage is TRBJ1-2; TRBD1 reflects the table's D call only, with no check against the DNA. The CDR3 is 15 amino acids long, termini counted. In germline, CDR1 is SEHNR, CDR2 FQNEAQ (reference sequence). This CDR3 reads CASSRDRVIVSGYPS.

The sample holds many counts of this clonotype. Possible read error: a much larger clone is one base away. The chain is built from TRBV20-1 and TRBJ2-1, with 9 bases aligning to TRBD2. CDR3 length: 14 residues. V lost 4 bases, J lost 9 bases, and 10 bases stayed unmatched. Germline V CDR1 and CDR2: DFQATT, SNEGSKA (reference sequence). In DNA, the CDR3 is TGCAGTGCTACCGGGACTAGCACTTCCACTGAGCAGTTCTTC. Translation gives CSATGTSTSTEQFF.

This clonotype was counted ten times or more. The chain combines TRBV7-2 with TRBJ2-5, with TRBD1 identical over 11 bases. The CDR3 is 16 residues long. V shed 1 base and J 0 bases; nucleotides not matched to a gene: 1. Looked up from germline, CDR1 is SGHTA and CDR2 is FQGNSA. CDR3 sequence reads: CASSLGDRGYQETQYF. CDR3 DNA sequence: TGTGCCAGCAGCTTAGGGGACAGGGGGTACCAAGAGACCCAGTACTTC.

Many counts were recorded for this clonotype. The chain employs TRBV7-9 and TRBJ2-1, with a tentative D call TRBD2 (5 bases). From germline, CDR1 is SEHNR and CDR2 FQNEAQ (reference sequence). The CDR3 consists of 15 residues. The germline V and J ends were trimmed by 5 bases and 1 base, with 12 bases remaining between them. The CDR3 sequence: CASSIPGSSYNEQFF. In nucleotides, the CDR3 is TGTGCCAGCAGCATACCGGGATCTTCCTACAATGAGCAGTTCTTC.

The V call is TRBV7-9, the J call TRBJ2-5, with D perhaps TRBD2 (5 bases). There are 15 residues in the CDR3. V lost 1 base to trimming and J lost 1 base, with 10 bases between them. Germline values: CDR1 SEHNR, CDR2 FQNEAQ (reference sequence). This CDR3 is CASSLEQRFQETQYF. The CDR3 nucleotides read TGTGCCAGCAGCTTAGAACAGCGGTTCCAAGAGACCCAGTACTTC.

This clonotype was recorded many times. A much bigger clone sits one base away, suggesting this may be a read error. V usage is TRBV29-1 and J usage is TRBJ2-1; 8 positions agree with TRBD2. Per the germline V gene, CDR1 is SQVTM and CDR2 is ANQGSEA. The CDR3 has 15 amino acids. The CDR3 spells CGVDSSGSLGNEQFF. In DNA form, the CDR3 reads TGCGGCGTTGACTCCAGCGGGAGTTTAGGCAATGAGCAGTTCTTC.